The next 32 T cell receptor beta chains were all read from a single sample in a study of human T cells and chemical hapten exposure. TCRdb itself ran the RACE reads through MiXCR, one entry per CDR3 protein. The data contain around 56,000 distinct CDR3 sequences, over 9% of them singletons. Sample time point: pre-sensitization, week 0. Treatment here: therapeutic diphenylcyclopropenone sensitization with weekly scalp DPC. Sample: whole blood, taken in connection with sensitization to the hapten diphenylcyclopropenone (DPC). The receptors were gathered from a man aged 35 to 55 with alopecia areata. Some clones in this sample may be carry-over from other donors' samples.

The table lists this clonotype with a count of one. The conserved phenylalanine or tryptophan is not found at the CDR3 terminus, so this likely reflects a read error. The chain joins TRBV2 to TRBJ2-2; D ambiguous. The germline gives CDR1 SNHLY, CDR2 FYNNEI. Trimming shortened V by 11 bases and J by 4 bases, and 11 bases separated the two germline ends. This CDR3 is built from 12 residues. The CDR3 loop is CAAGYGTGELFL. The CDR3 nucleotides read TGTGCCGCCGGGTACGGCACCGGGGAGCTGTTTTTG.

This clonotype was counted ten times or more. The CDR3 coding sequence is TGTGCCAGCAGCCAAAAGCAGGGGGCGGTTCGAGAGACCCAGTACTTC. Translated: CASSQKQGAVRETQYF. The chain employs TRBV7-9 and TRBJ2-5; 8 positions agree with TRBD1. Germline assignment: CDR1 SEHNR and CDR2 FQNEAQ (reference sequence). The CDR3 consists of 16 residues. V lost 5 bases and J lost 4; bases outside the gene matches: 12. Complete variable domain (other parts from reference TRBV7-9 and TRBJ2-5): DTGVSQNPRHKITKRGQNVTFRCDPISEHNRLYWYRQTLGQGPEFLTYFQNEAQLEKSRLLSDRFSAERPKGSFSTLEIQRTEQGDSAMYLCASSQKQGAVRETQYFGPGTRLLVL.

This clonotype was detected only a few times. This chain uses TRBV12-3 or TRBV12-4 with TRBJ2-1; tentatively, D is TRBD1 or TRBD2 (6 bases each). V was shortened by 7 bases and J by 2 bases, with 15 bases between the two germline ends. CDR3 length equals 15 residues. The CDR3: CASILQGGTYNEQFF. Here the CDR3 DNA reads TGTGCCAGCATTCTACAGGGAGGAACCTACAATGAGCAGTTCTTC.

This clonotype occurred many times. The chain has TRBV18 and TRBJ1-1; 7 bases are shared with TRBD1. The CDR3 contains 14 residues. The V gene end was trimmed by 1 base and the J gene end by 6 bases; junction bases not matched to a gene: 5. The germline V gene encodes CDR1 KGHSH and CDR2 LQKENI. CDR3 loop: CASSPLGGASEAFF. CDR3 DNA sequence: TGTGCCAGCTCACCACTAGGGGGCGCATCTGAAGCTTTCTTT.

This clonotype has ten or more counts. This chain joins TRBV27 and TRBJ2-5; D is possibly TRBD1 (6 bases). Per germline, CDR1 MNHEY and CDR2 SMNVEV (reference sequence). CDR3 length equals 15 residues. The V end was cut by 1 base, the J end by 3 bases, with 12 bases between. CDR3 DNA: TGTGCCAGCAGTTTATGGTACAGGGAGAAAGAGACCCAGTACTTC. The encoded protein is CASSLWYREKETQYF.

The chain recombines TRBV11-3 with TRBJ2-3, with D possibly TRBD2 on 5 matching bases. Germline values: CDR1 SGHNT, CDR2 YENEEA. The V end was cut by 5 bases, the J end by 3 bases, with 12 bases between. CDR3 length equals 14 residues. The CDR3 coding sequence is TGTGCCAGCAGCCCCGGGCGGGCAACAGATACGCAGTATTTT. Protein product: CASSPGRATDTQYF.

This chain joins TRBV9 and TRBJ2-1; the D call may be TRBD1 or TRBD2 (5 bases each). Germline CDR1 is SGDLS and CDR2 is YYNGEE. The V end lost 0 bases, the J end lost 8 bases, and 9 bases lay between the germline ends. The CDR3 covers 13 residues. The CDR3 reads CASSVGLGDEQFF. CDR3 sequence (DNA): TGTGCCAGCAGCGTAGGGTTGGGGGATGAGCAGTTCTTC.

As to this clonotype: Likely a read error: the CDR3 ends without its conserved phenylalanine or tryptophan. The chain joins TRBV25-1 to TRBJ2-7; D gene unclear. There are 14 residues in the CDR3. CDR1 is MGHDK and CDR2 is SYGVNS in the germline V gene. V dropped 4 bases and J dropped 3 bases, with 13 bases sitting between them. CDR3 DNA sequence: TGTGCCAGCAGTGCACAAGGAGATCTCTACGAGCAGTACTCC. Translating it yields CASSAQGDLYEQYS.

V and J are TRBV5-6 and TRBJ2-5; no clear D. The germline V and J ends were trimmed by 1 base and 5 bases, with 9 bases remaining between them. The length of the CDR3 is 13 residues. CDR1 and CDR2 (germline): SGHDT, YYEEEE. The CDR3 sequence: CASSLSSRETQYF. The DNA for the CDR3 is TGTGCCAGCAGCTTGAGTTCCCGGGAGACCCAGTACTTC.

This clonotype was observed at least ten times. The chain couples TRBV5-1 to TRBJ1-6; D is undetermined. The CDR3 spans 15 residues. Germline CDR1 is SGHRS and CDR2 is YFSETQ. The V end lost 0 bases, the J end lost 6 bases, and 10 bases lay between the germline ends. CDR3 nucleotide sequence: TGCGCCAGCAGCTTGGAATGGCAGGCTAATTCACCCCTCCACTTT. Translating it yields CASSLEWQANSPLHF.

This clonotype was found a few times. The CDR3 DNA reads as TGCAGCGTCAGGTGGACAGCGAACACCGGGGAGCTGTTTTTT. This codes for CSVRWTANTGELFF. This rearrangement joins TRBV29-1 to TRBJ2-2; the D gene is possibly TRBD1 (6 bases). Trimming stripped 6 bases from V and 0 bases from J, with 11 bases between. CDR1 is SQVTM, CDR2 ANQGSEA, per germline. The CDR3 contains 14 residues.

This clonotype was detected ten times or more. This chain uses TRBV19 with TRBJ2-1, with 8 nucleotides matching TRBD1. This CDR3 region has 15 residues. J gave up 0 bases and V 6 bases, and 4 bases lay outside the gene matches. Germline CDR1 is LNHDA and CDR2 is SQIVND (reference sequence). CDR3 sequence (DNA): TGTGCCAGTAGGTTGGACAGGGCCTCCTACAATGAGCAGTTCTTC. This sequence encodes CASRLDRASYNEQFF.

This clonotype was picked up many times. The chain is built from TRBV25-1 and TRBJ2-3; 9 bases match TRBD1. CDR3 size: 15 residues. J was trimmed by 1 base and V by 3 bases; bases with no gene match: 2. The germline CDR1 and CDR2 sequences are MGHDK and SYGVNS. Written as DNA, the CDR3 is TGTGCCAGCAGTGAGGACAGGGGTCGCACAGATACGCAGTATTTT. Its protein product is CASSEDRGRTDTQYF.

This clonotype was counted at least ten times. The chain is built from TRBV11-2 and TRBJ2-1; possible D gene TRBD2, 7 bases. CDR3 size: 16 residues. V dropped 6 bases and J dropped 5 bases, with 20 bases sitting between them. Germline assignment: CDR1 SGHAT and CDR2 FQNNGV. CDR3 bases: TGTGCCAGCAGACTAACTGGGGGGGACACGCACAATGAGCAGTTCTTC. It encodes CASRLTGGDTHNEQFF.

This clonotype showed up many times. The chain links TRBV5-4 to TRBJ2-1, with 7 bases aligning to TRBD2. Germline CDR1 is SGHNT and CDR2 is YYREEE (reference sequence). The CDR3 spans 15 residues. The V gene end was trimmed by 7 bases and the J gene end by 5 bases; junction bases not matched to a gene: 12. The chain's CDR3 is CASGRNGRNDNEQFF. The DNA of the CDR3 is TGTGCCAGCGGTCGTAACGGGAGGAACGACAATGAGCAGTTCTTC.

This clonotype was observed a few times. This chain links TRBV20-1 with TRBJ1-1, with unresolved D. The V end lost 0 bases, the J end lost 0 bases, and 11 bases lay between the germline ends. Germline values: CDR1 DFQATT, CDR2 SNEGSKA (reference sequence). CDR3 length: 15 residues. CDR3 amino acids: CSARDFDGLNTEAFF. The CDR3 DNA follows: TGCAGTGCTAGAGACTTCGACGGATTGAACACTGAAGCTTTCTTT.

This clonotype was seen a few times. The CDR3 sequence: CASSQVDSNSPLHF. The DNA for the CDR3 is TGCGCCAGCAGCCAAGTTGACAGCAATTCACCCCTCCACTTT. The chain uses TRBV4-3 and TRBJ1-6, with D maybe TRBD1 (5 bases). The CDR3 loop spans 14 amino acids. In germline, CDR1 is LGHNA, CDR2 YSLEER. V was pared by 1 base and J by 7 bases, with 8 bases between.

This sequence joins TRBV28 and TRBJ2-5; D gene unclear. CDR3 size: 15 residues. The germline gives CDR1 MDHEN, CDR2 SYDVKM. Trimming cost V 5 bases and J 3 bases, with 16 bases left between them. CDR3 amino acids: CASSGLRTAEETQYF. In nucleotides, the CDR3 is TGTGCCAGCAGTGGCCTGCGGACGGCCGAAGAGACCCAGTACTTC.

A few counts support this clonotype. The chain links TRBV28 to TRBJ2-1, with 8 positions matching TRBD2. V shed 2 bases, J shed 6 bases, and the junction held 3 bases outside the gene matches. Germline assignment: CDR1 MDHEN and CDR2 SYDVKM. This CDR3 has 14 amino acids. The CDR3 nucleotides are TGTGCCAGCAGTTTACTAGCGGGTACCAATGAGCAGTTCTTC. Its translation: CASSLLAGTNEQFF.

This clonotype was picked up a small number of times. The chain employs TRBV12-3 or TRBV12-4 and TRBJ1-1; 7 bases agree with TRBD1. Germline trimming cut 3 bases from V and 7 bases from J; bases unmatched to any gene: 5. This CDR3 has 13 amino acids. In DNA, the CDR3 is TGTGCCAGCAGTTTCCGTTGGGACAGTGAAGCTTTCTTT. Protein: CASSFRWDSEAFF.

This clonotype was observed a few times. The chain is built from TRBV20-1 and TRBJ2-1; D is uncertain. Germline CDR1 reads DFQATT; CDR2 reads SNEGSKA (reference sequence). V lost 3 bases and J lost 7, with 7 bases in between. The CDR3 is made up of 11 amino acids. CDR3 protein: CSARALNEQFF. CDR3 nucleotides: TGCAGTGCTAGGGCCCTTAATGAGCAGTTCTTC.

This clonotype was counted only a few times. The V call is TRBV6-5, the J call TRBJ2-5; D remains unclear. The CDR3 runs 16 residues. The V end was cut by 0 bases, the J end by 7 bases, with 18 bases between. Germline V gene data show CDR1 as MNHEY and CDR2 as SVGAGI. CDR3 sequence (DNA): TGTGCCAGCAGTTACTCGATAACTTTACAGAAGGGGACCCAGTACTTC. Amino acids: CASSYSITLQKGTQYF.

This clonotype was seen many times. The J gene is TRBJ1-5, the V gene TRBV20-1, with no clear D. V lost 5 bases, J lost 6 bases, and 17 bases lay in between. The germline gives CDR1 DFQATT, CDR2 SNEGSKA (reference sequence). This CDR3 region has 14 residues. The CDR3 sequence is CSASKAGSSQPQHF. The CDR3 DNA sequence: TGCAGTGCTTCCAAGGCGGGTTCCAGTCAGCCCCAGCATTTT.

This clonotype was counted only a few times. The V call is TRBV28, the J call TRBJ1-5; 9 nucleotides line up with TRBD1. The CDR3 has 15 residues. J was trimmed by 5 bases and V by 5 bases; bases with no gene match: 7. CDR1 MDHEN and CDR2 SYDVKM come from the germline V gene. CDR3: CASSPRDREDQPQHF. The DNA of the CDR3 is TGTGCCAGCAGTCCCCGGGACAGGGAAGATCAGCCCCAGCATTTT.

This clonotype has only a few counts. This chain joins TRBV30 and TRBJ1-1, with 9 bases aligning to TRBD1. This CDR3 has 14 residues. V was pared by 1 base and J by 5 bases, with 5 bases of the junction left unmatched. Per germline, CDR1 GTSNPN and CDR2 SVGIG (reference sequence). CDR3 sequence reads: CAWSDRGRRTEAFF. The CDR3 region has the DNA TGTGCCTGGAGTGACAGGGGGCGTCGAACTGAAGCTTTCTTT.

The rearrangement uses TRBV27 and TRBJ2-7, with TRBD1 matching 9 bases. This CDR3 comprises 14 residues. V lost 5 bases and J lost 5; bases outside the gene matches: 7. Germline V CDR1 and CDR2: MNHEY, SMNVEV (reference sequence). Here the CDR3 reads CASSSGQGSHEQYF. CDR3 bases: TGTGCCAGCAGTAGTGGACAGGGGTCCCACGAGCAGTACTTC.

The chain joins TRBV9 to TRBJ1-6, with D perhaps TRBD1 (6 bases). CDR1 and CDR2 from the germline V gene are SGDLS and YYNGEE. Trimming pared 4 bases from V and 7 bases from J, leaving 18 bases between. The CDR3 totals 16 residues. CDR3: CASSPSVGGENSPLHF. The CDR3 DNA follows: TGTGCCAGCAGCCCCTCCGTAGGGGGTGAGAATTCACCCCTCCACTTT.

This chain links TRBV27 with TRBJ2-7; the D call may be TRBD1 or TRBD2 (5 bases each). V lost 4 bases and J lost 2, with 15 bases in between. The length of the CDR3 is 15 residues. Per the germline V gene, CDR1 is MNHEY and CDR2 is SMNVEV (reference sequence). The CDR3 nucleotides read TGTGCCAGCAGTTCCCTAAGGGGACCTACCTACGAGCAGTACTTC. It codes for CASSSLRGPTYEQYF.

The V call is TRBV2, the J call TRBJ1-5, with 8 nucleotides matching TRBD1. With 6 bases clipped from V and 4 bases from J, the junction kept 5 bases outside the gene matches. Germline V gene sequence: CDR1 SNHLY, CDR2 FYNNEI. This CDR3 spans 14 amino acids. CDR3 in DNA: TGTGCCAGCAGCGGCGACAGGGGAAATCAGCCCCAGCATTTT. Its protein is CASSGDRGNQPQHF.

The V and J genes are TRBV2 and TRBJ2-1; D remains ambiguous. The V and J ends lost 3 bases and 9 bases respectively, with 12 bases between them. The germline CDR1 and CDR2 sequences are SNHLY and FYNNEI. The CDR3 has 13 amino acids. The CDR3 region is CASSDLRAGEQFF. The CDR3 coding sequence is TGTGCCAGCAGTGACTTAAGGGCTGGTGAGCAGTTCTTC.

The chain is built from TRBV5-4 and TRBJ2-7; D perhaps matches TRBD2 (6 bases). Per germline, CDR1 SGHNT and CDR2 YYREEE (reference sequence). CDR3 length equals 13 residues. Between the trimmed V and J ends, which lost 4 bases and 3 bases, there was a span of 11 bases. CDR3 region: CASSRGTNYEQYF. The DNA of the CDR3 is TGTGCCAGCAGCCGCGGGACCAACTACGAGCAGTACTTC.

This chain connects TRBV28 to TRBJ2-7; D is perhaps TRBD1 or TRBD2 (5 bases each). Germline V gene sequence: CDR1 MDHEN, CDR2 SYDVKM. The V and J ends lost 8 bases and 2 bases respectively, with 19 bases between them. The CDR3 covers 15 residues. Here the CDR3 DNA reads TGTGCCAGCTCTCGGGGTGCAGGGCAGGCCTACGAGCAGTACTTC. Its protein is CASSRGAGQAYEQYF.